Listed below are T cell receptor beta chains from one sample, sequenced in a study of shared clonotypes between healthy human individuals. Generated by immunoSEQ multiplex PCR, the TCRdb table keeps only in-frame clones and is missing some. This table holds some 2,000,000 clones, over 85% found once. Sequencing was carried out using naive CD4+ T cells sorted from blood. The origin of the receptors is a young man in good health. The CDR3 runs from the conserved cysteine through the conserved F or W. Size is omitted from some rows. Given values are once, few, many or a class for expanded clones.

TRBV6-6,NA,CASSYGGGPAGELFF
TRBV7-2,NA,CASSLATTQSSYEQYF
TRBV6-1,NA,CASSETSLQPSIAKNIQYF
TRBV28,NA,CASSSTGRNSPLHF
TRBV7-2,NA,CASSLIGGAGGGNEQFF
TRBV14,NA,CASSQDSGIPLSNTEAFF
TRBV5-1,NA,CASSLSGDQSRETQYF
TRBV6-5,NA,CASSYSKGGRGYEQYF
TRBV5-1,NA,CASGTGGGYTF
TRBV27,NA,CASSPQGSEQYF
TRBV5-1,NA,CASSHASVTGDEQFF
TRBV18,NA,CASSPAGTSGISEQYF
TRBV2,NA,CASRPQGAGTEAFF
TRBV19,NA,CASSTQGVGNEQYF
TRBV5-1,NA,CASSSGDYGYTF
TRBV6-5,NA,CASSYRGNSATEAFF
TRBV28,NA,CASSGASVFGSYEQYF
TRBV27,NA,CASSLWASQETQYF
TRBV6-5,NA,CASSRGGGTGNTIYF
TRBV7-9,NA,CASSLWRQNTGELFF
TRBV10-3,NA,CALGAGDTDTQYF
TRBV6-6,NA,CASSNGAEKLFF
TRBV7-8,NA,CASSFTGDTEAFF
TRBV25-1,NA,CASSPDSDNSPLHF
TRBV18,NA,CASSSGTGVYEQYF
TRBV6-5,NA,CASSYSGRSYEQYF
TRBV29-1,NA,CSVDRGWENTEAFF
TRBV2,NA,CASSDPNSQGAAGNTIYF
TRBV6-5,NA,CASSLNTGELFF
TRBV18,NA,CASSLSTGGFGNTIYF
TRBV28,NA,CASSPTVALNQPQHF
TRBV2,NA,CASTEGSSRGQYF
TRBV6-1,NA,CASSNRDNSPLHF
TRBV6-1,few,CASSEGVGSGYTF
TRBV19,few,CASSVPGNTEAFF
TRBV7-9,NA,CASSPGLAVSLAKNIQYF
TRBV11-3,once,CASSLEGLGTDTQYF
TRBV20-1,NA,CSASRNTEAFF
TRBV19,NA,CASGYASTDTQYF
TRBV10-3,NA,CAISERGYGTSGSSLYEQYF
TRBV7-2,NA,CASSLSTSGWQETQYF
TRBV7-6,NA,CASSLRWDRGLGYTF
TRBV6-1,NA,CASSDGGYLEAFF
TRBV28,NA,CAGGTADSNQPQHF
TRBV7-2,NA,CASSRSNEQFF
TRBV5-4,NA,CASETDRGYRNEQFF
TRBV29-1,NA,CSAGTGTYEQYF
TRBV9,NA,CASSVGPGGHADTQYF
TRBV28,NA,CASSSPTGFNYGYTF
TRBV6-1,NA,CASSEAGDYEQYF
TRBV7-2,NA,CASRGQTSGAYNEQFF
TRBV5-4,NA,CASSPARGNGEETQYF
TRBV5-8,NA,CASSLAAGAYNSPLHF
TRBV20-1,many,CSASSGNTIYF
TRBV27,NA,CASSLATGGTYEQYF